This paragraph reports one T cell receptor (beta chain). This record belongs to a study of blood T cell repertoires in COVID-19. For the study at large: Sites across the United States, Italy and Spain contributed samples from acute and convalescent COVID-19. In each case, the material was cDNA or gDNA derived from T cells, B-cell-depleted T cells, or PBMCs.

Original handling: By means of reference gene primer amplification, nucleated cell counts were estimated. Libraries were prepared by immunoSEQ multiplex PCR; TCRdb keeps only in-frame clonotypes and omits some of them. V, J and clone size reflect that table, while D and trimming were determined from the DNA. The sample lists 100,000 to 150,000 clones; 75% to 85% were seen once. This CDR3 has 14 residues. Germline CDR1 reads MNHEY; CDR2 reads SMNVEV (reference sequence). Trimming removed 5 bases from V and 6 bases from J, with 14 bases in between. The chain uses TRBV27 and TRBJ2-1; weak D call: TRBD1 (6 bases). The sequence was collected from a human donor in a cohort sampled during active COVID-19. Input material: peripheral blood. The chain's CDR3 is CASSPMMTGNEQFF. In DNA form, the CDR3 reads TGTGCCAGCAGTCCGATGATGACAGGCAATGAGCAGTTCTTC.